The source of this T cell receptor (beta chain) is a study of blood T cell repertoires in COVID-19 (dated by TCRdb to about 2020). For context, the study as a whole: Collaborator samples came from the United States, Italy and Spain and covered acute and convalescent phases of COVID-19. The prospective study material was composed of cDNA or gDNA derived from T cells, B-cell-depleted T cells, or PBMCs. Subjects who had been exposed to COVID-19, were actively infected with it, or had recovered from it provided the deeply sampled blood TCRbeta repertoires that made up the dataset. A freely available public database, intended as a resource for researchers studying the immune response to SARS-CoV-2, is where the repertoires were released. The samples were drawn from the first 160 participants of the ongoing ImmuneRACE study and from some 1,300 subjects provided by 6 global collaborators. The sample metadata nearly always contained a de-identified subject ID, COVID-19 status, age in years and sex. Where HLA class I and class II types were available, the types were taken from metadata supplied by the sample provider, not from assay-based typing. Study-wide findings and limitations: The quantity of clinical and demographic metadata differed by source and by participant and was supplied without curation.

Taken from cysteine to phenylalanine, the CDR3 has 13 residues. Just the 39-base CDR3 DNA is kept, in frame starting at base 1. According to the germline V gene, CDR1 reads SGDLS and CDR2 reads YYNGEE. Deletion took 3 bases off V and 3 bases off J, with a span of 10 bases between the germline ends. A note on this clone: There is no known antigen for this receptor. Base qualities are missing; no much larger clone stands one base away.

Collaborating institutions collected whole blood in K2EDTA tubes following their own protocols. For TCRbeta analysis, collaborators shipped samples in one of three forms: frozen whole blood, isolated PBMCs, or DNA extracted from either of those sample types. The immunoSEQ Assay, a bias-controlled multiplex PCR, was used to amplify TCRbeta CDR3 regions from genomic DNA. The source study handled its data this way. The number of nucleated cells in each sample was estimated from the amplification of reference gene primers within the assay. To quantify the absolute abundance of each unique TCRbeta CDR3 rearrangement, sequence reads were collapsed and filtered. Productive Simpson clonality was computed per sample as the square root of Simpson's diversity index over productive rearrangements. Imported from immuneACCESS, the table was reduced by TCRdb to in-frame sequences with V and J called. These copies leave out some clones; in studies compared against another copy, an unresolved V gene accounts for under half, and the cause of the remainder is not known. The V and J calls and clone size are taken from that table; D and trimming were inferred from the DNA. Present in this sample are some 140,000 clones, 60% to 85% of which were seen just once. In total, the top ten clones hold under 2% of the sample.

Recombination linked TRBV9 to TRBJ2-7, with a weak D call of TRBD2 (5 bases match). The sequencing sample was made of peripheral blood. The TCR comes from a man aged 80 or over with acute or convalescent COVID-19. In nucleotide form, the sequence is TGTGCCAGCAGCGATATAGGGAGCTACGAGCAGTACTTC. It translates to CASSDIGSYEQYF. The entire variable domain, with the stretches around the CDR3 drawn from the reference TRBV9 and TRBJ2-7 proteins, is DSGVTQTPKHLITATGQRVTLRCSPRSGDLSVYWYQQSLDQGLQFLIQYYNGEERAKGNILERFSAQQFPDLHSELNLSSLELGDSALYFCASSDIGSYEQYFGPGTRLTVT.